The next 3 T cell receptor beta chains were all read from a single sample in a study of T cell responses to AZD1222 COVID-19 vaccine. Sequencing was performed with immunoSEQ multiplex PCR; in TCRdb, only in-frame clones are kept and a portion is missing. The sample lists 46,000 or so clones; about 92% were seen once. The sequencing here drew on peripheral blood, taken 28 days after the second AZD1222 dose. The receptors come from an adult who received the AZD1222 COVID-19 vaccine.

This clone was seen a single time. The gene calls are TRBV11-3 and TRBJ2-2; 8 bases match TRBD1. The CDR3 has 14 amino acids. The V gene's germline CDR1 is SGHNT and CDR2 YENEEA. V lost 6 bases, J lost 3 bases, and 3 bases stayed unmatched. Here the CDR3 reads CASRGTGYTGELFF. In DNA, the CDR3 is TGTGCCAGCAGGGGGACAGGATACACCGGGGAGCTGTTTTTT.

The rearrangement joins TRBV6-2 or TRBV6-3 to TRBJ2-7; no definite D call. The length of the CDR3 is 11 residues. Trimming removed 0 bases from V and 7 bases from J, with 4 bases in between. Germline values: CDR1 MNHEY, CDR2 SVGEGT. CDR3 residues: CASSYSGEQYF. In DNA form, the CDR3 reads TGTGCCAGCAGTTACTCAGGGGAGCAGTACTTC.

This clone was seen a handful of times. V is TRBV7-2 and J is TRBJ1-6; TRBD1 agrees at 8 bases. The ends lost 3 bases at V and 0 bases at J; junction bases unmatched: 10. Per germline, CDR1 SGHTA and CDR2 FQGNSA. This CDR3 has 19 residues. CDR3 protein: CASSFSQGEGSSYNSPLHF. The DNA for the CDR3 is TGTGCCAGCAGCTTCTCACAGGGGGAGGGTAGCTCCTATAATTCACCCCTCCACTTT.